The clone carrying this T cell receptor beta chain was seen just once. The germline CDR1 and CDR2 sequences are LNHDA and SQIVND (reference sequence). The CDR3 consists of 16 residues. The V gene end was trimmed by 5 bases and the J gene end by 6 bases; junction bases not matched to a gene: 9. These data are taken from a study of control samples from healthy donors and cancer patients. Assay used: immunoSEQ multiplex PCR; TCRdb lists only in-frame clones, some missing. This table has about 150,000 clones, about 86% appearing once. The chain uses TRBV19 and TRBJ1-5, with 11 bases identical to TRBD1. The sequence came from a young man in good health. Sample: blood. As DNA, the CDR3 is TGTGCCAGTAGTCTCCAAGGACAGGGGGCCGGTCAGCCCCAGCATTTT. Its protein is CASSLQGQGAGQPQHF.